This is a list of T cell receptor beta chains from one sample in a study of blood T cell repertoires in COVID-19. The method was immunoSEQ multiplex PCR; TCRdb's version includes in-frame clones alone and lacks a portion of them. The sample has more than 200,000 clones; under 90% are singletons. Sequencing used PBMCs or T cells enriched from blood (not recorded which). The receptors originated from a man aged 55 to 70 who had recovered from COVID-19. The CDR3 runs from the conserved cysteine through the conserved F or W. Each record gives: D gene, V gene, J gene, clone size, CDR3 protein, CDR3 DNA. A D gene is named only where the DNA matches it firmly. Size values are once, few and many counts, or a class for expanded clones, and some rows have none.

D gene: NA; V gene: TRBV10-3; J gene: TRBJ1-2; clone size: NA; CDR3 protein: CAISDIGGKVGYTF; CDR3 DNA: TGTGCCATCAGTGATATTGGGGGCAAGGTTGGCTACACCTTC
D gene: NA; V gene: TRBV7-9; J gene: TRBJ2-7; clone size: NA; CDR3 protein: CASSAHYEQYF; CDR3 DNA: TGTGCCAGCAGCGCACACTACGAGCAGTACTTC
D gene: NA; V gene: TRBV5-1; J gene: TRBJ2-2; clone size: NA; CDR3 protein: CASSLNPHGGELFF; CDR3 DNA: TGCGCCAGCAGCTTGAATCCCCACGGCGGGGAGCTGTTTTTT
D gene: TRBD1; V gene: TRBV7-2; J gene: TRBJ1-3; clone size: NA; CDR3 protein: CASSLGQGNRGNTIYF; CDR3 DNA: TGTGCCAGCAGCTTGGGACAGGGTAACAGGGGAAACACCATATATTTT
D gene: TRBD1; V gene: TRBV5-1; J gene: TRBJ2-2; clone size: few; CDR3 protein: CASGGQGGAANTGELFF; CDR3 DNA: TGCGCCAGCGGAGGACAGGGAGGAGCGGCGAACACCGGGGAGCTGTTTTTT
D gene: NA; V gene: TRBV7-4; J gene: TRBJ1-3; clone size: few; CDR3 protein: CASSPGTHSGNTIYF; CDR3 DNA: TGTGCCAGCAGCCCAGGAACCCACTCTGGAAACACCATATATTTT
D gene: TRBD1; V gene: TRBV19; J gene: TRBJ1-6; clone size: NA; CDR3 protein: CASSTKQGINSPLHF; CDR3 DNA: TGTGCCAGTAGTACAAAACAGGGGATCAATTCACCCCTCCACTTT
D gene: NA; V gene: TRBV7-7; J gene: TRBJ1-6; clone size: NA; CDR3 protein: CASSLDSINSPLHF; CDR3 DNA: TGTGCTAGCAGCTTGGACAGCATTAATTCACCCCTCCACTTT
D gene: NA; V gene: TRBV5-8; J gene: TRBJ1-5; clone size: NA; CDR3 protein: CASSLGGLSNQPQHF; CDR3 DNA: TGTGCCAGCAGCTTGGGCGGGTTAAGCAATCAGCCCCAGCATTTT
D gene: NA; V gene: TRBV7-9; J gene: TRBJ2-1; clone size: NA; CDR3 protein: CASSALSFSGEQFF; CDR3 DNA: TGTGCCAGCAGCGCTCTTTCCTTTTCGGGGGAGCAGTTCTTC
D gene: NA; V gene: TRBV6-5; J gene: TRBJ1-6; clone size: NA; CDR3 protein: CASSRPEWSSPLHF; CDR3 DNA: TGTGCCAGCAGTCGACCCGAATGGAGTTCACCCCTCCACTTT
D gene: TRBD1; V gene: TRBV29-1; J gene: TRBJ2-3; clone size: once; CDR3 protein: CSVDTGAGDTQYF; CDR3 DNA: TGCAGCGTTGACACAGGGGCGGGAGATACGCAGTATTTT
D gene: NA; V gene: TRBV25-1; J gene: TRBJ1-5; clone size: many; CDR3 protein: CASSPTGRGQPQHF; CDR3 DNA: TGTGCCAGCAGCCCGACCGGGAGAGGACAGCCCCAGCATTTT
D gene: TRBD2; V gene: TRBV6-6; J gene: TRBJ2-3; clone size: once; CDR3 protein: CASTLAGGTDTQYF; CDR3 DNA: TGTGCCAGCACCCTAGCGGGGGGCACAGATACGCAGTATTTT
D gene: TRBD1; V gene: TRBV19; J gene: TRBJ2-7; clone size: NA; CDR3 protein: CASSGQTGDSYEQYF; CDR3 DNA: TGTGCCAGTAGTGGGCAGACAGGGGACTCCTACGAGCAGTACTTC
D gene: NA; V gene: TRBV4-1; J gene: TRBJ1-5; clone size: NA; CDR3 protein: CASSQDPGQPQHF; CDR3 DNA: TGCGCCAGCAGCCAAGATCCGGGGCAGCCCCAGCATTTT
D gene: NA; V gene: TRBV11-3; J gene: TRBJ2-5; clone size: NA; CDR3 protein: CASRDQVAETQYF; CDR3 DNA: TGTGCCAGCCGAGATCAGGTGGCGGAGACCCAGTACTTC
D gene: TRBD2; V gene: TRBV5-4; J gene: TRBJ2-5; clone size: many; CDR3 protein: CASSLPGTSGETQYF; CDR3 DNA: TGTGCCAGCAGCCTCCCCGGGACTAGCGGGGAGACCCAGTACTTC
D gene: TRBD1; V gene: TRBV29-1; J gene: TRBJ1-2; clone size: NA; CDR3 protein: CSVETGGRGYTF; CDR3 DNA: TGCAGCGTTGAGACAGGGGGTCGGGGCTACACCTTC
D gene: NA; V gene: TRBV12-3/TRBV12-4; J gene: TRBJ2-5; clone size: NA; CDR3 protein: CASSFKETQYF; CDR3 DNA: TGTGCCAGCAGTTTTAAAGAGACCCAGTACTTC
D gene: TRBD1; V gene: TRBV29-1; J gene: TRBJ2-3; clone size: few; CDR3 protein: CSGVGGQVTDTQYF; CDR3 DNA: TGCAGCGGTGTCGGCGGACAGGTGACAGATACGCAGTATTTT
D gene: NA; V gene: TRBV7-2; J gene: TRBJ1-2; clone size: NA; CDR3 protein: CASSPAAREANYGYTF; CDR3 DNA: TGTGCCAGCAGCCCCGCAGCGCGAGAGGCTAACTATGGCTACACCTTC
D gene: TRBD1; V gene: TRBV5-1; J gene: TRBJ2-1; clone size: NA; CDR3 protein: CASSSGQGPYNEQFF; CDR3 DNA: TGCGCCAGCAGCTCGGGACAGGGGCCCTACAATGAGCAGTTCTTC
D gene: TRBD2; V gene: TRBV3-1/TRBV3-2; J gene: TRBJ2-1; clone size: NA; CDR3 protein: CASSTRLAGGDNEQFF; CDR3 DNA: TGTGCCAGCAGCACCCGACTAGCGGGGGGAGACAATGAGCAGTTCTTC
D gene: NA; V gene: TRBV6-1; J gene: TRBJ1-5; clone size: NA; CDR3 protein: CASSEARGQPQHF; CDR3 DNA: TGTGCCAGCAGTGAAGCGCGAGGTCAGCCCCAGCATTTT
D gene: NA; V gene: TRBV18; J gene: TRBJ1-1; clone size: NA; CDR3 protein: CASSPVGATTEAFF; CDR3 DNA: TGTGCCAGCTCACCGGTGGGGGCGACCACTGAAGCTTTCTTT
D gene: TRBD1; V gene: TRBV25-1; J gene: TRBJ2-4; clone size: NA; CDR3 protein: CASSADRGLNIQYF; CDR3 DNA: TGTGCCAGCAGTGCTGACAGGGGTTTAAACATTCAGTACTTC
D gene: TRBD1; V gene: TRBV23-1; J gene: TRBJ2-7; clone size: NA; CDR3 protein: CASSQPLGQGESYEQYF; CDR3 DNA: TGCGCCAGCAGTCAACCCCTCGGACAGGGAGAATCCTACGAGCAGTACTTC
D gene: TRBD1; V gene: TRBV5-1; J gene: TRBJ1-1; clone size: once; CDR3 protein: CASSQPGTGATEAFF; CDR3 DNA: TGCGCCAGCAGCCAACCCGGGACAGGGGCCACTGAAGCTTTCTTT
D gene: TRBD1; V gene: TRBV9; J gene: TRBJ1-6; clone size: NA; CDR3 protein: CASSQQGAGSPLHF; CDR3 DNA: TGTGCCAGCAGCCAACAGGGGGCAGGTTCACCCCTCCACTTT
D gene: NA; V gene: TRBV11-2; J gene: TRBJ2-7; clone size: NA; CDR3 protein: CASSPDTNYEQYF; CDR3 DNA: TGTGCCAGCAGCCCCGACACCAACTACGAGCAGTACTTC
D gene: TRBD1; V gene: TRBV18; J gene: TRBJ1-1; clone size: few; CDR3 protein: CASSPETGTNTEAFF; CDR3 DNA: TGTGCCAGCTCACCAGAGACAGGGACGAACACTGAAGCTTTCTTT
D gene: TRBD1; V gene: TRBV19; J gene: TRBJ1-6; clone size: NA; CDR3 protein: CASSMGQNNSPLHF; CDR3 DNA: TGTGCCAGTAGTATGGGACAGAATAATTCACCCCTCCACTTT
D gene: TRBD1; V gene: TRBV6-5; J gene: TRBJ1-6; clone size: once; CDR3 protein: CASSYSTGRNSPLHF; CDR3 DNA: TGTGCCAGCAGTTACTCGACAGGGAGGAACTCACCCCTCCACTTT
D gene: NA; V gene: TRBV30; J gene: TRBJ1-1; clone size: NA; CDR3 protein: CAWSVQTNTEAFF; CDR3 DNA: TGTGCCTGGAGTGTACAGACCAACACTGAAGCTTTCTTT
D gene: TRBD2; V gene: TRBV9; J gene: TRBJ2-5; clone size: NA; CDR3 protein: CASSVGSGGWETQYF; CDR3 DNA: TGTGCCAGCAGCGTAGGTAGCGGGGGGTGGGAGACCCAGTACTTC
D gene: NA; V gene: TRBV2; J gene: TRBJ2-3; clone size: NA; CDR3 protein: CASTWGQGMADTQYF; CDR3 DNA: TGTGCCAGCACTTGGGGGCAGGGGATGGCAGATACGCAGTATTTT
D gene: NA; V gene: TRBV7-3; J gene: TRBJ1-1; clone size: NA; CDR3 protein: CASSLRGSTEAFF; CDR3 DNA: TGTGCCAGCAGCTTAAGGGGCAGCACTGAAGCTTTCTTT
D gene: NA; V gene: TRBV7-9; J gene: TRBJ2-7; clone size: NA; CDR3 protein: CASSLNSGNGEQYF; CDR3 DNA: TGTGCCAGCAGCTTAAACTCAGGGAATGGTGAGCAGTACTTC
D gene: NA; V gene: TRBV3-1/TRBV3-2; J gene: TRBJ2-7; clone size: NA; CDR3 protein: CASSQYRSYEQYF; CDR3 DNA: TGTGCCAGCAGCCAATACAGGTCCTACGAGCAGTACTTC
D gene: TRBD1; V gene: TRBV30; J gene: TRBJ1-3; clone size: NA; CDR3 protein: CAWIRGQGSSGNTIYF; CDR3 DNA: TGTGCCTGGATTCGGGGACAGGGGAGCTCTGGAAACACCATATATTTT
D gene: TRBD1; V gene: TRBV14; J gene: TRBJ2-7; clone size: NA; CDR3 protein: CASSQDIGQGTYEQYF; CDR3 DNA: TGTGCCAGCAGCCAAGATATAGGACAGGGGACCTACGAGCAGTACTTC
D gene: NA; V gene: TRBV15; J gene: TRBJ2-7; clone size: NA; CDR3 protein: CATSRGSGGTYEQYF; CDR3 DNA: TGTGCCACCAGCAGAGGAAGTGGCGGTACCTACGAGCAGTACTTC
D gene: NA; V gene: TRBV6-1; J gene: TRBJ1-2; clone size: NA; CDR3 protein: CASSENRRNYGYTF; CDR3 DNA: TGTGCCAGCAGTGAAAACAGGAGAAACTATGGCTACACCTTC
D gene: NA; V gene: TRBV19; J gene: TRBJ1-4; clone size: NA; CDR3 protein: CASSIFWEDEKLFF; CDR3 DNA: TGTGCCAGTAGTATCTTCTGGGAGGATGAAAAACTGTTTTTT
D gene: NA; V gene: TRBV4-3; J gene: TRBJ1-5; clone size: few; CDR3 protein: CASSLDFYQPQHF; CDR3 DNA: TGCGCCAGCAGCCTGGACTTTTATCAGCCCCAGCATTTT
D gene: NA; V gene: TRBV7-9; J gene: TRBJ1-2; clone size: NA; CDR3 protein: CASSPEGSAVGYTF; CDR3 DNA: TGTGCCAGCAGCCCCGAGGGATCCGCGGTGGGCTACACCTTC
D gene: NA; V gene: TRBV11-2; J gene: TRBJ1-1; clone size: NA; CDR3 protein: CASSRLPVSNTEAFF; CDR3 DNA: TGTGCCAGCAGCCGACTACCGGTATCTAACACTGAAGCTTTCTTT
D gene: TRBD1; V gene: TRBV11-3; J gene: TRBJ1-6; clone size: NA; CDR3 protein: CASSDGVAGQGNSPLHF; CDR3 DNA: TGTGCCAGCAGCGACGGCGTAGCGGGACAGGGGAATTCACCCCTCCACTTT
D gene: TRBD1; V gene: TRBV20-1; J gene: TRBJ1-1; clone size: NA; CDR3 protein: CSASADRVDAFF; CDR3 DNA: TGCAGTGCTAGTGCCGACAGGGTAGACGCTTTCTTT
D gene: NA; V gene: TRBV12-3/TRBV12-4; J gene: TRBJ1-2; clone size: NA; CDR3 protein: CASTMSGNGYTF; CDR3 DNA: TGTGCCAGCACCATGTCGGGTAATGGCTACACCTTC
D gene: TRBD1; V gene: TRBV9; J gene: TRBJ2-1; clone size: NA; CDR3 protein: CASSAYTGVNEQFF; CDR3 DNA: TGTGCCAGCAGCGCGTACACAGGGGTCAATGAGCAGTTCTTC
D gene: TRBD1; V gene: TRBV6-2/TRBV6-3; J gene: TRBJ1-1; clone size: NA; CDR3 protein: CASSNRGWNTEAFF; CDR3 DNA: TGTGCCAGCAGCAACAGGGGATGGAACACTGAAGCTTTCTTT